This entry concerns a single T cell receptor (beta chain). Its antigen is still unknown. One end of the junction fails to match germline, which may point to a read error. The sample belongs to a study of cytomegalovirus exposure and HLA in healthy donors. Study-level background: Prior work identified 100 million to 130 million unique TCR beta sequences in 150 million to 200 million T cells.

Regarding the study as a whole: An observed cluster of highly shared sequence variants was recorded as a likely sequencing artifact. CMV serostatus was the only recorded immune exposure for donors. Fewer than 20,000 TCR beta sequences were associated with HLA alleles at 0.05 false discovery rate in a later analysis.

Primers: 60 Vbeta forward and 13 Jbeta reverse. The protocol was immunoSEQ multiplex PCR, while the TCRdb copy is restricted to in-frame clones and leaves out a portion. The sample yields 150,000 to 200,000 clones, over 60% seen once. This CDR3 spans 16 amino acids. Germline V CDR1 and CDR2: SGHAT, FQNNGV. The sequenced sample was PBMCs. The chain links TRBV11-2 to TRBJ2-1; D might be TRBD1 (5 bases). The TCR originated in a woman aged 45 to 65 in good health and CMV-seronegative. The CDR3 loop reads CASSLGQGTSYNERFF. The DNA of the CDR3 is TGTGCCAGCAGCTTAGGGCAGGGAACGTCTTACAATGAGCGGTTCTTC.